This TCR beta chain was retrieved from a study of T cell clones after liver transplantation. Overall study context: TCRbeta sequencing after a pre-transplant mixed lymphocyte reaction identified graft-donor-reactive clones, later tracked in post-transplant blood. Three of the eight recipients were HCV-positive; the rest had non-autoimmune, non-viral transplant indications. Study results and caveats: Compared with third party-reactive sequences, donor-reactive ones declined more, independent of withdrawal success.

The CDR3 length is 13 residues. The germline V gene encodes CDR1 SGHKS and CDR2 YYEKEE (reference sequence). Trimming removed 4 bases from V and 3 bases from J, with 8 bases in between. On this clone itself: The target antigen is unknown.

Method: immunoSEQ multiplex PCR; TCRdb's copy keeps in-frame clones and lacks some. In the table there are some 70,000 clones, over 85% of which are singletons. This receptor was identified in a human donor who received a liver transplant. The source was CD4+ T cells from blood, collected before liver transplant. The rearrangement links TRBV5-5 to TRBJ2-1; D is unresolved. The CDR3 spells CASSTDGYNEQFF. The CDR3, as DNA: TGTGCCAGCAGCACGGACGGCTACAATGAGCAGTTCTTC.